Each of the 2 T cell receptor beta chains below was sequenced from the same sample in a study of beta chain features in type 1 diabetes. What was sequenced were expressed TCRB transcripts, since all of the isolated RNA had been reverse transcribed. Only in-frame clones appear in the TCRdb table, and some are missing; sequencing was by immunoSEQ multiplex PCR. The data contain roughly 290,000 clones, about 8% of them seen just once; the ten biggest clones take up roughly 1%. Sample: central memory CD4+ T cells from blood. These TCRs come from a woman aged 18-35 years in good health.

V usage is TRBV27 and J usage is TRBJ2-3, with 15 bases matching TRBD2. The ends lost 5 bases at V and 8 bases at J; junction bases unmatched: 14. The germline gives CDR1 MNHEY, CDR2 SMNVEV (reference sequence). CDR3 length equals 18 residues. DNA of the CDR3: TGTGCCAGCAGTGTAAGGCGGACTAGCGGGAGGGCCGTGGCTACGCAGTATTTT. Translating it yields CASSVRRTSGRAVATQYF.

The sample holds a few counts of this clone. This chain connects TRBV9 to TRBJ1-2; no clear D. Germline values: CDR1 SGDLS, CDR2 YYNGEE. V lost 2 bases and J lost 2, with 19 bases in between. This CDR3 is 17 amino acids long. The CDR3 DNA reads as TGTGCCAGCAGCGTCGATTGGGATACCGGGCTGAACTATGGCTACACCTTC. Translating gives CASSVDWDTGLNYGYTF.